The clone carrying this T cell receptor (beta chain) was seen repeatedly, ten times or more. The target antigen is unknown. TCRdb re-derived calls from the 5' RACE reads in MiXCR, one entry per CDR3 protein. The sample lists about 310,000 distinct CDR3 sequences, about 3.5% occurring once. This sample was taken from a study of T cells after yellow fever vaccination. Regarding the study as a whole: FACS-sorted repertoires might harbor abundant contaminating clonotypes from the bulk population.

CDR1 and CDR2 from the germline V gene are MGHDK and SYGVNS. The CDR3 covers 18 residues. V lost 4 bases, J lost 5 bases, and 16 bases stayed unmatched. This material consisted of PBMCs, taken on the day of the yellow fever booster vaccination. The clonotype originates from a man between 18 and 29 years old who received the YFV17D yellow fever vaccine. This rearrangement joins TRBV25-1 to TRBJ2-5, with TRBD1 matching 10 bases. DNA of the CDR3: TGTGCCAGCAGTGGGACAAGCCGGGACAGGGGAATTCAGGAGACCCAGTACTTC. Protein: CASSGTSRDRGIQETQYF.